This entry describes one T cell receptor (beta chain). The target antigen is unknown. These data are taken from a study of cytomegalovirus exposure and HLA in healthy donors. Study observations and caveats: Among donors in an Asian-associated ancestry cluster, a later analysis reportedly found fewer N-insertions than the roughly 610-donor mean. Serostatus for CMV was the only available immune exposure information. According to a later analysis, most TCR beta chains associated with CMV appeared HLA-restricted.

13 Jbeta primers and 60 Vbeta primers were used for the PCR. TCRdb keeps only in-frame clones here, not all; method: immunoSEQ multiplex PCR. The sample comprises 200,000 to 250,000 clones, 85% of which are singletons, and over 1% rests with the top ten. CDR3 length: 17 residues. The germline CDR1 and CDR2 sequences are LNHDA and SQIVND (reference sequence). The trim removed 3 bases at V and 3 bases at J, leaving 9 bases unmatched. Material for sequencing was PBMCs. This TCR was recovered from a human donor in good health. The V and J genes are TRBV19 and TRBJ1-5, with TRBD1 matching 9 bases. CDR3 nucleotides: TGTGCCAGTAGTATCCGGGGGACAGGGTCCGTCAATCAGCCCCAGCATTTT. It encodes CASSIRGTGSVNQPQHF.